These T cell receptor beta chains were read from a single sample in a study of T cell responses to AZD1222 COVID-19 vaccine. The assay was immunoSEQ multiplex PCR, and TCRdb's table has in-frame clones only and misses some. The table has roughly 140,000 clones, roughly nine tenths seen once. Specimen: peripheral blood, collected 28 days after the second AZD1222 dose. These receptor sequences come from an adult who received the AZD1222 COVID-19 vaccine. CDR3s leave out the opening cysteine and the closing phenylalanine or tryptophan. Fields, in order: V gene, CDR3 protein.

TRBV5-6 | ASSGGVNGPLH
TRBV30 | AWTVSGNTIY
TRBV12-3/TRBV12-4 | ASSFQKDTQY
TRBV4-1 | ASSPQGQTINSPLH
TRBV6-5 | ASSTGFGQPQH
TRBV4-1 | ASSQSGHAGPDTQY
TRBV2 | ASGERDTQY
TRBV28 | ASSSPGTATYEQY
TRBV13 | ASSTSGNSPLH
TRBV2 | ASTSATTSTDTQY
TRBV27 | ASSLRAGRSEAF
TRBV30 | AWSVPGTGNSPLH
TRBV2 | ASRGGLTGTSNSPLH
TRBV12-5 | ASGFSTGRENTEAF
TRBV11-2 | ASSFIVNEQF
TRBV9 | ASSIGGTLNQPQH
TRBV6-5 | ASSKRGQWEKLF
TRBV19 | ATRSGRPEKLF
TRBV28 | ASSFFDQPQH
TRBV7-3 | ASSPWAGGGEQF
TRBV5-4 | ASSRWGWANVLT
TRBV3-1/TRBV3-2 | ASSREQPGLAMDTQY
TRBV12-3/TRBV12-4 | ASRPSGTPEAF
TRBV6-5 | ASSYPPHGELF
TRBV7-9 | ASSLALAPTSSGANVLT
TRBV15 | ATSRKQGHGYT
TRBV9 | ASSPPISLAGGGEQF
TRBV20-1 | SASDRVNSPLH
TRBV6-6 | ASSQQGLAGETQY
TRBV6-4 | ASRHGTEAF
TRBV18 | ASSPRGDTEAF
TRBV5-1 | ASSSQGATEQY
TRBV7-3 | ASSLMSRDRVGNEQF
TRBV20-1 | SASELRTVTGNTIY
TRBV1 | TSSQDPSGSWNEQF